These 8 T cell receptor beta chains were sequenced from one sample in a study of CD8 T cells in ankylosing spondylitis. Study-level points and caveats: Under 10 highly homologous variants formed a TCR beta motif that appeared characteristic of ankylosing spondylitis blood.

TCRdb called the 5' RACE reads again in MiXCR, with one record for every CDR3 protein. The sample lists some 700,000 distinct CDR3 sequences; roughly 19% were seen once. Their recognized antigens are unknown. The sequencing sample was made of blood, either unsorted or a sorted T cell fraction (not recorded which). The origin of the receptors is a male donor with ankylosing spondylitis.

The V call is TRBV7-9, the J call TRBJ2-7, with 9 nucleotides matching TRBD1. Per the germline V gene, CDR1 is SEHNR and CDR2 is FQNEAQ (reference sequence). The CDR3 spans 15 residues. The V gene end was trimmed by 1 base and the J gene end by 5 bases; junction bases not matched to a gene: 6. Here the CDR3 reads CASSLVGTGLHEQYF. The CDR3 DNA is TGTGCCAGCAGCTTAGTTGGGACAGGGCTGCACGAGCAGTACTTC. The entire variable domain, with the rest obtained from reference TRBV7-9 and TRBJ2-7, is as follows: DTGVSQNPRHKITKRGQNVTFRCDPISEHNRLYWYRQTLGQGPEFLTYFQNEAQLEKSRLLSDRFSAERPKGSFSTLEIQRTEQGDSAMYLCASSLVGTGLHEQYFGPGTRLTVT.

The CDR3 spells CASSRATEAFF. In nucleotides, the CDR3 is TGTGCCAGCTCTAGGGCCACTGAAGCTTTCTTT. This rearrangement joins TRBV19 to TRBJ1-1; D is ambiguous. Per germline, CDR1 LNHDA and CDR2 SQIVND (reference sequence). The germline V and J ends were trimmed by 9 bases and 4 bases, with 9 bases remaining between them. CDR3 size: 11 residues.

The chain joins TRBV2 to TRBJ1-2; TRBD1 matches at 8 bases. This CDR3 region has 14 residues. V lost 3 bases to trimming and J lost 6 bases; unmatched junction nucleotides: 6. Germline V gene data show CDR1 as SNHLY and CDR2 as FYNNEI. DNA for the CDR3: TGTGCCAGCAGTGAGCAGGGACAGGACCATGGCTACACCTTC. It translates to CASSEQGQDHGYTF.

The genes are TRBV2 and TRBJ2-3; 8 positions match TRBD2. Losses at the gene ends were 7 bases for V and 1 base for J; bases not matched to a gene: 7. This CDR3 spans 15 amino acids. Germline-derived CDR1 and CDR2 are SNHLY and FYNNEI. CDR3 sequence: CASMRGAWGTDTQYF. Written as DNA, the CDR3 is TGTGCCAGCATGCGGGGGGCGTGGGGCACAGATACGCAGTATTTT. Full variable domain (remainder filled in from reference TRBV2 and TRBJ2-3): EPEVTQTPSHQVTQMGQEVILRCVPISNHLYFYWYRQILGQKVEFLVSFYNNEISEKSEIFDDQFSVERPDGSNFTLKIRSTKLEDSAMYFCASMRGAWGTDTQYFGPGTRLTVL.

CDR3 amino acids: CASSPGFSAGNTIYF. The DNA of the CDR3 is TGTGCCAGCAGCCCCGGGTTCTCCGCTGGAAACACCATATATTTT. The V and J genes are TRBV6-1 and TRBJ1-3; D is ambiguous. This CDR3 is built from 15 residues. Germline V lookup: CDR1 MNHNS, CDR2 SASEGT. V lost 6 bases to trimming and J lost 2 bases, with 14 bases between them.

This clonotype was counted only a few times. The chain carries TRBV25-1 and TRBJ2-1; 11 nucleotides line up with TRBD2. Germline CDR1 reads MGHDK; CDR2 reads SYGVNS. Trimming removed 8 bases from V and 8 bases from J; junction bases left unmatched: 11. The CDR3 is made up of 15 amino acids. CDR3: CASHSGRAVSDEQFF. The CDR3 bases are TGTGCCAGCCATAGCGGGAGGGCCGTCTCAGATGAGCAGTTCTTC.

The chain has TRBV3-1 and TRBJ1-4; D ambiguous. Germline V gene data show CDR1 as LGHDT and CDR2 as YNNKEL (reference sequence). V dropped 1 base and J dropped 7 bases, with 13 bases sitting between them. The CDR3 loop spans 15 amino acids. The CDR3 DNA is TGTGCCAGCAGCCAAGGATCCCGGTCGGGTGAAAAACTGTTTTTT. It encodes CASSQGSRSGEKLFF.

CDR3 DNA: TGTGCCACCAAGAACTACGAGCAGTACTTC. Amino acids: CATKNYEQYF. The V call is TRBV28, the J call TRBJ2-7; D uncertain. The CDR3 runs to 10 residues. Trimming took off 10 bases at V and 3 bases at J, with 7 bases between the two ends. The germline V gene encodes CDR1 MDHEN and CDR2 SYDVKM.